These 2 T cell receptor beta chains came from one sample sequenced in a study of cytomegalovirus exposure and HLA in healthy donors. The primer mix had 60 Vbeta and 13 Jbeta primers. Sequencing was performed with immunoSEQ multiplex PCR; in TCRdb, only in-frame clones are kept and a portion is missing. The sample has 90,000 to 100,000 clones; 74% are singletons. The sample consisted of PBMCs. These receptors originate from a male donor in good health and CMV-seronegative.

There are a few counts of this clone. The CDR3 DNA follows: TGCGCCAGCAGCCGGCTAACAGGGTCCTCTGGGGCCAACGTCCTGACTTTC. As protein: CASSRLTGSSGANVLTF. The genes are TRBV5-1 and TRBJ2-6, with a weak D call TRBD1 (6 bases). CDR3 length equals 17 residues. Trimming removed 4 bases from V and 0 bases from J, with 14 bases in between. Germline CDR1 is SGHRS and CDR2 is YFSETQ.

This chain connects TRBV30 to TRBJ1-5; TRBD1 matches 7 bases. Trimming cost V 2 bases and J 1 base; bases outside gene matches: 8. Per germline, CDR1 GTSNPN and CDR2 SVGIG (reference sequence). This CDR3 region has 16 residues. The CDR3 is CAWSKTRDRSNQPQHF. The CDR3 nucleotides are TGTGCCTGGAGTAAAACCCGGGACAGAAGCAATCAGCCCCAGCATTTT. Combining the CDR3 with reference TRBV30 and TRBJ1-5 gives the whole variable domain SQTIHQWPATLVQPVGSPLSLECTVEGTSNPNLYWYRQAAGRGLQLLFYSVGIGQISSEVPQNLSASRPQDRQFILSSKKLLLSDSGFYLCAWSKTRDRSNQPQHFGDGTRLSIL.